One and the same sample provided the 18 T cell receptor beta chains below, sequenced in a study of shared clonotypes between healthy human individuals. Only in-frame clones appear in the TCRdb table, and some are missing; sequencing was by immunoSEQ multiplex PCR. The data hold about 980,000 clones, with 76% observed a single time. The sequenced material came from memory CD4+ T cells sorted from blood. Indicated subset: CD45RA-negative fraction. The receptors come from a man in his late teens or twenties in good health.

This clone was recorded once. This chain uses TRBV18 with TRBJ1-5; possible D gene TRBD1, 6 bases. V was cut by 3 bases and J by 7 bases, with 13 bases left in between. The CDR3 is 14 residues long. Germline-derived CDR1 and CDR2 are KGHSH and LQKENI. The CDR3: CASSPQGREQPQHF. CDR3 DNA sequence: TGTGCCAGCTCACCGCAGGGGAGGGAACAGCCCCAGCATTTT.

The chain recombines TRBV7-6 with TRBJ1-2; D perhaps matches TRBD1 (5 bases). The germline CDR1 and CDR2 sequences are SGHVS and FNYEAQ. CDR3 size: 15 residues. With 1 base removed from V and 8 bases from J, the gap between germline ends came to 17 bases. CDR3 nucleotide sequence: TGTGCCAGCAGCTTAGGTCAGGGCAGAGGTGAGGGCTACACCTTC. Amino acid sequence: CASSLGQGRGEGYTF.

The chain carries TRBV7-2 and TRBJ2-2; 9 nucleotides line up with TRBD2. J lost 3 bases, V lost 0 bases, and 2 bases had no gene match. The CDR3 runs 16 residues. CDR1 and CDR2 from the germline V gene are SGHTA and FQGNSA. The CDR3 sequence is CASSLASGGYTGELFF. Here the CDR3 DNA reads TGTGCCAGCAGCTTAGCTAGCGGGGGATACACCGGGGAGCTGTTTTTT.

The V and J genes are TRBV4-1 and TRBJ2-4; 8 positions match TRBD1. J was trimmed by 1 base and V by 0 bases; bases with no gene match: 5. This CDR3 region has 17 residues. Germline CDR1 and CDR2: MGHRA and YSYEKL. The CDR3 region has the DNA TGCGCCAGCAGCCAAGAGAGGACAGGGAGGGCCAAAAACATTCAGTACTTC. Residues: CASSQERTGRAKNIQYF.

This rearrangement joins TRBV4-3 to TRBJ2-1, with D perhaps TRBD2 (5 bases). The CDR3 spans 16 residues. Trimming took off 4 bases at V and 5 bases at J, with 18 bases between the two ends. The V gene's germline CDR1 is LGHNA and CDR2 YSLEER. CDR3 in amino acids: CASSLAGLSINNEQFF. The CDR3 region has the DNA TGCGCCAGCAGCCTGGCCGGACTCAGCATAAACAATGAGCAGTTCTTC.

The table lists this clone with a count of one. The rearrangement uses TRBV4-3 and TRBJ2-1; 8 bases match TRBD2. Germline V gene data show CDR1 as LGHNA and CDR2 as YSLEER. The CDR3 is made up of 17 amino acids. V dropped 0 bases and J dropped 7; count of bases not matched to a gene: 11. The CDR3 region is CASSQDFLSGRKNEQFF. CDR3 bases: TGCGCCAGCAGCCAAGATTTCTTGAGCGGGAGAAAGAATGAGCAGTTCTTC.

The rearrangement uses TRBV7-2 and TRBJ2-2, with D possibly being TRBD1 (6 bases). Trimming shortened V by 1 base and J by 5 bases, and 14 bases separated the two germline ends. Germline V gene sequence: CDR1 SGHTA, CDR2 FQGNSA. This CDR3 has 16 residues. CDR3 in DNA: TGTGCCAGCAGCTTAGGACAGGTTCGGATAACCGGGGAGCTGTTTTTT. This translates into CASSLGQVRITGELFF. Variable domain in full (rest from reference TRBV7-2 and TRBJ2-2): GAGVSQSPSNKVTEKGKDVELRCDPISGHTALYWYRQSLGQGLEFLIYFQGNSAPDKSGLPSDRFSAERTGGSVSTLTIQRTQQEDSAVYLCASSLGQVRITGELFFGEGSRLTVL.

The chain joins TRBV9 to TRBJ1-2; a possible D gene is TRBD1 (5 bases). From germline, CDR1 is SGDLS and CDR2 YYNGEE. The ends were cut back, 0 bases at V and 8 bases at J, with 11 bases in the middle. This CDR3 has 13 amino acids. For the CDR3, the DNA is TGTGCCAGCAGCGTAGGTCCGGGGGGAGGCTACACCTTC. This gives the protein CASSVGPGGGYTF.

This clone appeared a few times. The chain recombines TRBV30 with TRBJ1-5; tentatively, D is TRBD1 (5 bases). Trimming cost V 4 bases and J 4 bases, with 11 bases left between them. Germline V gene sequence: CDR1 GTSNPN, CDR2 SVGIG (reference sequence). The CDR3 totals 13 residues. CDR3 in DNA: TGTGCCTGGAACCGGGACCCAAATCAGCCCCAGCATTTT. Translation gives CAWNRDPNQPQHF.

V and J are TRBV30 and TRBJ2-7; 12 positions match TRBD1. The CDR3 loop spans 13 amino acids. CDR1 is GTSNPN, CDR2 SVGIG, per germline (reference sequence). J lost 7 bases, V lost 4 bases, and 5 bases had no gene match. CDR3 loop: CAWTGDRGREQYF. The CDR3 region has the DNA TGTGCCTGGACGGGGGACAGGGGGCGTGAGCAGTACTTC.

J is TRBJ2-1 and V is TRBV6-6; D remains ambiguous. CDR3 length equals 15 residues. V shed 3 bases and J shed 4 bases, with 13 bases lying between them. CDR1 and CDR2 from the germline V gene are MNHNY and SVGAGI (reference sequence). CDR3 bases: TGTGCCAGCAGTTATGTGGGCTTTGGGTACAATGAGCAGTTCTTC. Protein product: CASSYVGFGYNEQFF.

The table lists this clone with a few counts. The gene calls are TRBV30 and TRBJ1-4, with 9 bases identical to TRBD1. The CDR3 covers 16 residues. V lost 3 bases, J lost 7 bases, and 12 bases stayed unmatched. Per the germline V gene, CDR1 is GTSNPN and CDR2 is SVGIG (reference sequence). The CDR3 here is CAWRRPGTGIGEKLFF. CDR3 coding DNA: TGTGCCTGGAGGCGTCCCGGGACAGGGATCGGTGAAAAACTGTTTTTT.

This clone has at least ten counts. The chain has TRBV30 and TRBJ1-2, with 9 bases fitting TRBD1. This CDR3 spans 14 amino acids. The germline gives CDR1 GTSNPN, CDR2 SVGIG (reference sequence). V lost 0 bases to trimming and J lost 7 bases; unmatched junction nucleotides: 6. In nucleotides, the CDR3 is TGTGCCTGGAGTGTATATGCGGACAGGGGTGGCTACACCTTC. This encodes CAWSVYADRGGYTF. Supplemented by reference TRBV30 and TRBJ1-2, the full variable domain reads SQTIHQWPATLVQPVGSPLSLECTVEGTSNPNLYWYRQAAGRGLQLLFYSVGIGQISSEVPQNLSASRPQDRQFILSSKKLLLSDSGFYLCAWSVYADRGGYTFGSGTRLTVV.

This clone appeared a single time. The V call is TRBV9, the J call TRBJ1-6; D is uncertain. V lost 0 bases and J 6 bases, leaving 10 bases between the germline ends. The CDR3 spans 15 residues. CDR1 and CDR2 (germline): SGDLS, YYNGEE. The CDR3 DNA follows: TGTGCCAGCAGCGTAGAACAGTATTCTAATTCACCCCTCCACTTT. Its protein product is CASSVEQYSNSPLHF. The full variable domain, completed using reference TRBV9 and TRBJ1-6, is DSGVTQTPKHLITATGQRVTLRCSPRSGDLSVYWYQQSLDQGLQFLIQYYNGEERAKGNILERFSAQQFPDLHSELNLSSLELGDSALYFCASSVEQYSNSPLHFGNGTRLTVT.

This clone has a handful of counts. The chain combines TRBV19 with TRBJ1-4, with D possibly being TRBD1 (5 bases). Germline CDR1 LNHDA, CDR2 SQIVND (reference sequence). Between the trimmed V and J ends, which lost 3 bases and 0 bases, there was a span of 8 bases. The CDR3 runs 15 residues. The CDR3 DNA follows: TGTGCCAGTAGTATTTGGGGGGCAACTAATGAAAAACTGTTTTTT. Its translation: CASSIWGATNEKLFF.

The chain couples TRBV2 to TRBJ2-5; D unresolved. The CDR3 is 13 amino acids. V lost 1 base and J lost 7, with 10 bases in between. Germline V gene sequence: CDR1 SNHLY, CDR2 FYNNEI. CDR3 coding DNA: TGTGCCAGCAGTGAAGATCGGGTCGGGACCCAGTACTTC. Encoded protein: CASSEDRVGTQYF.

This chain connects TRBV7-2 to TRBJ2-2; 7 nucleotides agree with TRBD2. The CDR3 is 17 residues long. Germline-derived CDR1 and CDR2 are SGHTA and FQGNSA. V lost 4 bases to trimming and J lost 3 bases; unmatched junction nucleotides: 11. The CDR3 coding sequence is TGTGCCAGCAGCTCCTTGGGTCTAGCGGAGTACACCGGGGAGCTGTTTTTT. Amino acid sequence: CASSSLGLAEYTGELFF.

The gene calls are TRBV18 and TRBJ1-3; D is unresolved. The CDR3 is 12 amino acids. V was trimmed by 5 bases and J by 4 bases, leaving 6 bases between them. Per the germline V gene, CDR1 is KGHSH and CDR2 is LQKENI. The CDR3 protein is CASSSLGNTIYF. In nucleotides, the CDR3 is TGTGCCAGCTCAAGTTTGGGAAACACCATATATTTT.